The TCR beta chain under discussion was sequenced for a study of Ad26.COV2.S vaccination and SARS-CoV-2 variants. Across the whole study: In the study, Ad26.COV2.S was injected intramuscularly once, or twice 56 days apart.

The repertoire was sequenced with immunoSEQ multiplex PCR; TCRdb's copy has only in-frame clones and lacks some. This sample has approximately 500,000 clones; 87% occur once, and the top ten carry about 13%. Treatment here: around 19 received Ad26.COV2.S at low or high dose, single or two shots; several received placebo; per-sample allocation not given. The study sampled participants on day 63 after the first vaccine or placebo injection. This Boston cohort included adults aged 18-55 years. The clonotype was recovered from a person aged 18-65 years who received the Ad26.COV2.S COVID-19 vaccine or a placebo. Sequencing was performed on peripheral blood, taken in a trial of Ad26.COV2.S vaccine versus placebo.

The chain's CDR3 is CASSTRGGGSEQFF. The CDR3 DNA reads TGTGCCAGCAGCACCCGAGGCGGGGGGAGTGAGCAGTTCTTC. This rearrangement joins TRBV7-3 to TRBJ2-1; 8 bases align to TRBD2. CDR1 is SGHTA, CDR2 FQGTGA, per germline. The CDR3 sequence is 14 residues long. The V segment lost 5 bases and the J segment 9 bases; nucleotides outside the gene matches: 9.